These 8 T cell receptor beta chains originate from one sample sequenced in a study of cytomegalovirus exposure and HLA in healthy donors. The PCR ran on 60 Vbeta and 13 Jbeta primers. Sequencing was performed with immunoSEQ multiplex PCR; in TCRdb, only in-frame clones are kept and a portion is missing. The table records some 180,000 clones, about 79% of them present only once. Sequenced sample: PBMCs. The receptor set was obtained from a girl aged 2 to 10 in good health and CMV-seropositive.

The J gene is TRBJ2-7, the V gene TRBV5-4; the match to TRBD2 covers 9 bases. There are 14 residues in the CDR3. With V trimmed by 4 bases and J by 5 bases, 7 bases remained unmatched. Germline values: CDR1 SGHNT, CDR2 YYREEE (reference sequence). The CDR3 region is CASSVGLAFHEQYF. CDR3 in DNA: TGTGCCAGCAGCGTGGGACTAGCTTTCCACGAGCAGTACTTC.

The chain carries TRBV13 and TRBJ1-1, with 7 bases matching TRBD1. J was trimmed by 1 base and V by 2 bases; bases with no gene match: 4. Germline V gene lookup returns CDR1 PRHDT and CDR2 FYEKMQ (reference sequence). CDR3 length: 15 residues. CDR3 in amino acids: CASSLFQGGNTEAFF. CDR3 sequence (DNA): TGTGCCAGCAGCTTATTCCAGGGGGGGAACACTGAAGCTTTCTTT. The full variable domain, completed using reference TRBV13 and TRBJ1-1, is AAGVIQSPRHLIKEKRETATLKCYPIPRHDTVYWYQQGPGQDPQFLISFYEKMQSDKGSIPDRFSAQQFSDYHSELNMSSLELGDSALYFCASSLFQGGNTEAFFGQGTRLTVV.

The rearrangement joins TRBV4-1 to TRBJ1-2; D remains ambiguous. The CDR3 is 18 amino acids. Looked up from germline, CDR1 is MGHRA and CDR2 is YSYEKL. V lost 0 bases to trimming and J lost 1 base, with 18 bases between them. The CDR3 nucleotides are TGCGCCAGCAGCCAAGAGGAATCTTGGGAGAGCTTTAACTATGGCTACACCTTC. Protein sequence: CASSQEESWESFNYGYTF.

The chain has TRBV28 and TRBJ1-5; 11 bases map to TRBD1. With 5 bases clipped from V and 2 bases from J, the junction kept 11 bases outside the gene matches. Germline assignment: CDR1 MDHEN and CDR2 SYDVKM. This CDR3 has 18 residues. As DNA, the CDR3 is TGTGCCAGCAGTGACGGGACAGGGGGATTTTCGGGCAATCAGCCCCAGCATTTT. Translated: CASSDGTGGFSGNQPQHF.

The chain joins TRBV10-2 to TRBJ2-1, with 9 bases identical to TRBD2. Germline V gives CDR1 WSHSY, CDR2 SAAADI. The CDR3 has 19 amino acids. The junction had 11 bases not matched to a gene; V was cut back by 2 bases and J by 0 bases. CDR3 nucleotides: TGCGCCAGCAGTGAGATTAGGCGGGGGGGAATGAGCTCCTACAATGAGCAGTTCTTC. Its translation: CASSEIRRGGMSSYNEQFF.

The CDR3 region is CASRSYTEAFF. The CDR3 nucleotides are TGTGCCAGCAGGTCGTACACTGAAGCTTTCTTT. The gene calls are TRBV11-2 and TRBJ1-1; D remains ambiguous. Between the trimmed V and J ends, which lost 6 bases and 3 bases, there was a span of 5 bases. Per germline, CDR1 SGHAT and CDR2 FQNNGV. The CDR3 spans 11 residues.

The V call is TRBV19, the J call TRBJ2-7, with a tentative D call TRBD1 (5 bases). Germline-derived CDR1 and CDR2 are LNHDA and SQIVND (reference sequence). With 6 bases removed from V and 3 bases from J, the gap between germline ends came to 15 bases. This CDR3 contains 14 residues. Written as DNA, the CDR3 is TGTGCCAGTAGCCTGTGGGGCGACAACTACGAGCAGTACTTC. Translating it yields CASSLWGDNYEQYF. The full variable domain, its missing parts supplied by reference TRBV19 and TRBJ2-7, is DGGITQSPKYLFRKEGQNVTLSCEQNLNHDAMYWYRQDPGQGLRLIYYSQIVNDFQKGDIAEGYSVSREKKESFPLTVTSAQKNPTAFYLCASSLWGDNYEQYFGPGTRLTVT.

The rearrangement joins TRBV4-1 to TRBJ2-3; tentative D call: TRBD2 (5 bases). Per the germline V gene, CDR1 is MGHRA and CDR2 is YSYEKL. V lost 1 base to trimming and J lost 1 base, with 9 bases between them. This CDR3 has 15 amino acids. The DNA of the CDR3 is TGCGCCAGCAGCCAAGCGCCCGGGGGCACAGATACGCAGTATTTT. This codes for CASSQAPGGTDTQYF.